This paragraph reports one T cell receptor beta chain. There is no known antigen for this receptor. The data were taken from a study of control samples from healthy donors and cancer patients (TCRdb year 2020). There are 12 amino acids in the CDR3, from cysteine to phenylalanine inclusive. Only the CDR3 DNA stays, 36 bases, in frame from base 1. The germline V gene specifies SGHDN as CDR1 and FVKESK as CDR2. V and J are truncated by 4 bases and 6 bases respectively, leaving an intervening sequence of 7 bases. The protocol used for the library was the immunoSEQ multiplex PCR assay. TCRdb re-hosts the immuneACCESS table, in-frame sequences only. Its copies lack some clones; in the studies checked, an unresolved V gene accounts for under half of them, and the cause for the rest is not known. This sample's table contains around 190,000 clones. The ten largest clonotypes hold 2% to 2.5% of the sample.

Input material: blood. This TCR came from a woman aged 25-40 years in good health. Here the chain combines TRBV14 and TRBJ2-1, with the D gene too uncertain to name. The CDR3 region: CASSLFVNEQFF. The DNA is TGTGCCAGCAGCCTCTTCGTCAATGAGCAGTTCTTC.